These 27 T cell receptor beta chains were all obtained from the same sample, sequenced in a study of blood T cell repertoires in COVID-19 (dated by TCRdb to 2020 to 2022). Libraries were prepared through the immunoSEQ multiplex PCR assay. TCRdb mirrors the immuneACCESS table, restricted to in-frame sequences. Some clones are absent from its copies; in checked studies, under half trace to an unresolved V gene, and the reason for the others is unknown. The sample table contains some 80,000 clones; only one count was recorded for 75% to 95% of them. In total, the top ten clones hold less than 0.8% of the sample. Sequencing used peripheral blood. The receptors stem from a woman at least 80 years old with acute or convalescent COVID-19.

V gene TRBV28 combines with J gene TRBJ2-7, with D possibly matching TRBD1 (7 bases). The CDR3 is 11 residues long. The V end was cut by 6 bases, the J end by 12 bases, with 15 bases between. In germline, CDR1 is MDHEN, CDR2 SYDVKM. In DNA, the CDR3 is TGTGCCAGCAGACACGGACAGGAGGGGTACTTC. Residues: CASRHGQEGYF.

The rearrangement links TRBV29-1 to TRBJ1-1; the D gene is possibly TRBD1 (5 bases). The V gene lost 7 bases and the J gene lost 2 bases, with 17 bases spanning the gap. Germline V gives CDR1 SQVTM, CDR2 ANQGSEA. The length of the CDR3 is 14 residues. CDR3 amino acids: CSARGNLYNTEAFF. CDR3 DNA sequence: TGCAGCGCTCGGGGGAACCTATATAACACTGAAGCTTTCTTT.

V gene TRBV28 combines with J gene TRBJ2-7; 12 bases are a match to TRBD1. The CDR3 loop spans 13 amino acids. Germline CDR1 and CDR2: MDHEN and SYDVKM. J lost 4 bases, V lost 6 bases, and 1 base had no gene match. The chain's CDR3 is CASRGQGAYEQYF. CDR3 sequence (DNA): TGTGCCAGCAGGGGACAGGGGGCTTACGAGCAGTACTTC.

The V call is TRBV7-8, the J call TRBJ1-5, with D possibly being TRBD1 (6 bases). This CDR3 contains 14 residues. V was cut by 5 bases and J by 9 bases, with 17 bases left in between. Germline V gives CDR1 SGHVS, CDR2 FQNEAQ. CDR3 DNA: TGTGCCAGCAGCCAGACAGGACCCCAGGGGCCCCAGCATTTT. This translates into CASSQTGPQGPQHF.

The CDR3 is CASSESGTSYGYTF. The DNA for the CDR3 is TGTGCCAGCAGTGAAAGCGGGACATCCTATGGCTACACCTTC. J is TRBJ1-2 and V is TRBV6-1, with TRBD1 as a possible D gene (6 bases). CDR3 size: 14 residues. Germline CDR1 and CDR2: MNHNS and SASEGT. V gave up 2 bases and J gave up 4 bases, with 11 bases separating them.

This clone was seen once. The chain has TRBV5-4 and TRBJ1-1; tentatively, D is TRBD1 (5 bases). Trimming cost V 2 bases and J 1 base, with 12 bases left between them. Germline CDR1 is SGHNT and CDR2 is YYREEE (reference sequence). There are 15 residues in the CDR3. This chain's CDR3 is CASSFNVGGNTEAFF. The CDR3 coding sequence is TGTGCCAGCAGCTTTAACGTCGGGGGGAACACTGAAGCTTTCTTT.

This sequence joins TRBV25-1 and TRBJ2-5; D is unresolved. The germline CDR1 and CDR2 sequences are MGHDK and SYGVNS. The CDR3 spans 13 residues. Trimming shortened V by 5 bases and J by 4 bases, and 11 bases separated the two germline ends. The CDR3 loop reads CASSFRSGETQYF. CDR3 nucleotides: TGTGCCAGCAGTTTCCGATCCGGAGAGACCCAGTACTTC.

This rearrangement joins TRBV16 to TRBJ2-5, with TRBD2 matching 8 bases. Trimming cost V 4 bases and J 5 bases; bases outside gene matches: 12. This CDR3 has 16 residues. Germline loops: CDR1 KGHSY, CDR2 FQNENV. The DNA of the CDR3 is TGTGCCAGCAGCCGCCAGGACCCAGCGGGAGTGGAGACCCAGTACTTC. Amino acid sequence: CASSRQDPAGVETQYF. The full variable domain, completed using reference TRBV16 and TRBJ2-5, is GEEVAQTPKHLVRGEGQKAKLYCAPIKGHSYVFWYQQVLKNEFKFLISFQNENVFDETGMPKERFSAKCLPNSPCSLEIQATKLEDSAVYFCASSRQDPAGVETQYFGPGTRLLVL.

Here the CDR3 DNA reads TGCGCCAGCAGTTACAGGGTAGACTATGGCTACACCTTC. Translation gives CASSYRVDYGYTF. This sequence joins TRBV4-1 and TRBJ1-2; D is perhaps TRBD1 (6 bases). Germline V gene data show CDR1 as MGHRA and CDR2 as YSYEKL. The CDR3 is 13 amino acids. Trimming stripped 6 bases from V and 3 bases from J, with 11 bases between.

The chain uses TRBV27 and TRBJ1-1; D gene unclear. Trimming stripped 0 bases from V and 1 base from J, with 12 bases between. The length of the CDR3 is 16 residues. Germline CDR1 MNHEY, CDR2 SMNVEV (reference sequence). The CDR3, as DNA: TGTGCCAGCAGTTTATCGCGGGCGGCCAGGAACACTGAAGCTTTCTTT. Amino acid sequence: CASSLSRAARNTEAFF.

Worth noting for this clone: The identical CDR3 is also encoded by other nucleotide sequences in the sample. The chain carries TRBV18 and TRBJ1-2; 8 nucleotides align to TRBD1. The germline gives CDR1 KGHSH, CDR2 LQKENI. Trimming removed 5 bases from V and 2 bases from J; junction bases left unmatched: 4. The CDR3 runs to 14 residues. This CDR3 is CASSSGTGNYGYTF. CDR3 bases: TGTGCCAGCTCATCCGGGACAGGCAACTATGGCTACACCTTC.

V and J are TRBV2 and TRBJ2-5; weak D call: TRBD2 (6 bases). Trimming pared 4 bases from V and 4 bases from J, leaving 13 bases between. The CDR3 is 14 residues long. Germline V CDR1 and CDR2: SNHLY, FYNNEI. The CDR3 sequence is CASSAGTPPETQYF. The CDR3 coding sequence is TGTGCCAGCAGTGCGGGGACTCCACCAGAGACCCAGTACTTC.

The CDR3 DNA is TGTGCCAGTAGTATAGTCGGGATCAATCAGCCCCAGCATTTT. It is translated as CASSIVGINQPQHF. This chain uses TRBV19 with TRBJ1-5; D call uncertain. CDR1 is LNHDA and CDR2 is SQIVND in the germline V gene (reference sequence). The CDR3 has 14 residues. Trimming removed 1 base at V and 3 bases at J, with 7 bases between.

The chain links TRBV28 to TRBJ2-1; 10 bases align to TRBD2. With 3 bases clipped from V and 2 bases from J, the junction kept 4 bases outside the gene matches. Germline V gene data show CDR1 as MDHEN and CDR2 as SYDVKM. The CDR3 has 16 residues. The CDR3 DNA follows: TGTGCCAGCAGTTTTGGTCTAGCGGGAGCCTACAATGAGCAGTTCTTC. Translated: CASSFGLAGAYNEQFF.

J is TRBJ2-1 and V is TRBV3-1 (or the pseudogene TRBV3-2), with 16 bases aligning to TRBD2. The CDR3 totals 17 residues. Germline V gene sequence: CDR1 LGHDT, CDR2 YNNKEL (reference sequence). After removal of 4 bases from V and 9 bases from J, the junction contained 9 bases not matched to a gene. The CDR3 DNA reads TGTGCCAGCAGCCCGGGACTAGCGGGAGGGCAAGACCGTGAGCAGTTCTTC. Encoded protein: CASSPGLAGGQDREQFF.

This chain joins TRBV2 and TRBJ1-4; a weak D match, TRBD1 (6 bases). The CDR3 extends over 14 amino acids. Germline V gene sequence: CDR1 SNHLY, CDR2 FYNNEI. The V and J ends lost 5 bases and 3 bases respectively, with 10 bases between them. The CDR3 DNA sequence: TGTGCCAGCAGTTCAGGGGCCGCTAATGAAAAACTGTTTTTT. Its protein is CASSSGAANEKLFF.

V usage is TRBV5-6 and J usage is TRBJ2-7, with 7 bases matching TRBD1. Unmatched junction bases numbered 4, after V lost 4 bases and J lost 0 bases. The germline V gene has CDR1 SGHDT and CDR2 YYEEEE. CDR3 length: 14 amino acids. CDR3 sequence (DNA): TGTGCCAGCAGCCTCTACAGGGGCTCCTACGAGCAGTACTTC. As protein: CASSLYRGSYEQYF. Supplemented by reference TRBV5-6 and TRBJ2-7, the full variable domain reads DAGVTQSPTHLIKTRGQQVTLRCSPKSGHDTVSWYQQALGQGPQFIFQYYEEEERQRGNFPDRFSGHQFPNYSSELNVNALLLGDSALYLCASSLYRGSYEQYFGPGTRLTVT.

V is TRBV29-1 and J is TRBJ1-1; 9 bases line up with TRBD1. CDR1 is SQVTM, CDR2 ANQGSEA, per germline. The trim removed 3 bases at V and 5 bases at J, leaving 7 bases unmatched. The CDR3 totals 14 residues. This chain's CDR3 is CSVERQGGRTEAFF. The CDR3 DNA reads TGCAGCGTTGAGCGACAGGGGGGGCGGACTGAAGCTTTCTTT.

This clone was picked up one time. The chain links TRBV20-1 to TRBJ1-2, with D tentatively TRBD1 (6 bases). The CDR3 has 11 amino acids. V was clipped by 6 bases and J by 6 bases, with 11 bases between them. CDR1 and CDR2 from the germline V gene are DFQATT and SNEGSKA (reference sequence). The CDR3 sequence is CSAGRGDGYTF. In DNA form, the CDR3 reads TGCAGTGCCGGCAGGGGAGATGGCTACACCTTC.

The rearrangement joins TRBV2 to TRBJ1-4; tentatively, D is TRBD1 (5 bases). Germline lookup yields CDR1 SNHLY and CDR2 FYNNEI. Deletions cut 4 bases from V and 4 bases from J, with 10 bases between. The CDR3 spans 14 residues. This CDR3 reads CASSGQSINEKLFF. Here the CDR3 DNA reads TGTGCCAGCAGTGGACAGTCGATTAATGAAAAACTGTTTTTT.

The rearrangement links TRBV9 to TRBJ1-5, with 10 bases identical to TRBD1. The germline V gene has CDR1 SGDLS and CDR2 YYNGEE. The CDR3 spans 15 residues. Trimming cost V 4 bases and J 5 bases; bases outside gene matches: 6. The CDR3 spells CASSQGTGVDQPQHF. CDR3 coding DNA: TGTGCCAGCAGCCAAGGGACAGGGGTGGATCAGCCCCAGCATTTT.

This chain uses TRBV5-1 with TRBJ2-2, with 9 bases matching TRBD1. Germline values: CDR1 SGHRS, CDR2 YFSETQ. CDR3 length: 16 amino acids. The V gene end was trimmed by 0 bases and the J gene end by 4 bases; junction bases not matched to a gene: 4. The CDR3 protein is CASSLDGTGLTGELFF. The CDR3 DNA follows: TGCGCCAGCAGCTTGGATGGGACAGGGCTCACCGGGGAGCTGTTTTTT.

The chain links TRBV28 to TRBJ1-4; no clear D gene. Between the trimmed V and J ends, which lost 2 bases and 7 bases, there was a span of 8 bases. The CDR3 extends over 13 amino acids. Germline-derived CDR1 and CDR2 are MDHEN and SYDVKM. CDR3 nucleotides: TGTGCCAGCAGTTTAATACGCGGTGAAAAACTGTTTTTT. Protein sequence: CASSLIRGEKLFF.

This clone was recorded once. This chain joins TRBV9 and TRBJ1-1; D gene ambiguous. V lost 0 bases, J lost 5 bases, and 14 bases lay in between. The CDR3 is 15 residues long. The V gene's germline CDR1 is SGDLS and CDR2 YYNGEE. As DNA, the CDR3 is TGTGCCAGCAGCGTAGTAGAGACATGGACTACTGAAGCTTTCTTT. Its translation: CASSVVETWTTEAFF.

The CDR3 DNA sequence: TGTGCCAGCAGTGAAGAAAGCAGGGATAATGGCTACACCTTC. Its translation: CASSEESRDNGYTF. The chain recombines TRBV6-1 with TRBJ1-2, with D possibly matching TRBD1 (5 bases). CDR3 size: 14 residues. CDR1 MNHNS and CDR2 SASEGT come from the germline V gene. With 1 base removed from V and 6 bases from J, the gap between germline ends came to 12 bases.

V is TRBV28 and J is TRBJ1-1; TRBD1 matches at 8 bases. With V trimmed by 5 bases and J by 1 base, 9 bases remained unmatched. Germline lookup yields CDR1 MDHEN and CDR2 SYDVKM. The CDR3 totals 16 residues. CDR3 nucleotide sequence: TGTGCCAGCAGTCTTTTTTTTGGGACAGGGAACACTGAAGCTTTCTTT. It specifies CASSLFFGTGNTEAFF.

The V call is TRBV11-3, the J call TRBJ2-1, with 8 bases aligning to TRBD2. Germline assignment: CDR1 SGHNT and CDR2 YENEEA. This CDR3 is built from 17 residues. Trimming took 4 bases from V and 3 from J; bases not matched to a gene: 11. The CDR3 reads CASSSQNVAGGYNEQFF. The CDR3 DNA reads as TGTGCCAGCAGCTCGCAAAACGTTGCGGGAGGCTACAATGAGCAGTTCTTC.